The 9 T cell receptor beta chains below come from one sample, sequenced in a study of blood T cell repertoires in COVID-19 (dated by TCRdb to the early 2020s). The method was the immunoSEQ multiplex PCR assay. TCRdb carries this immuneACCESS record with in-frame sequences only. Its versions omit some clonotypes, under half of them owing to an unresolved V gene in the studies checked, with the rest unexplained. This sample holds some 49,000 clones; over 85% were observed only once. The ten biggest clones cover roughly 0.99% of the sample. The sequencing sample was made of peripheral blood. The source is a man aged 60-69 years with COVID-19, enrolled during active disease.

The rearrangement uses TRBV9 and TRBJ2-4; 10 bases line up with TRBD2. The CDR3 contains 15 residues. V lost 7 bases to trimming and J lost 3 bases; unmatched junction nucleotides: 7. CDR1 and CDR2 from the germline V gene are SGDLS and YYNGEE. The CDR3 DNA is TGTGCCAGCGCGGCCAGCGGGGGGGACAAAAACATTCAGTACTTC. Translating it yields CASAASGGDKNIQYF.

CDR3 residues: CASSLVDAGQEFINEKLFF. The CDR3 coding sequence is TGTGCCAGCAGCTTAGTGGACGCGGGACAGGAATTCATTAATGAAAAACTGTTTTTT. The gene calls are TRBV11-3 and TRBJ1-4, with 8 bases fitting TRBD1. From germline, CDR1 is SGHNT and CDR2 YENEEA. Trimming at V came to 1 base and at J to 4 bases, leaving 14 bases not matched to a gene. The CDR3 sequence is 19 residues long. The variable domain in full, with the rest retrieved from reference TRBV11-3 and TRBJ1-4, is EAGVVQSPRYKIIEKKQPVAFWCNPISGHNTLYWYLQNLGQGPELLIRYENEEAVDDSQLPKDRFSAERLKGVDSTLKIQPAELGDSAVYLCASSLVDAGQEFINEKLFFGSGTQLSVL.

The chain links TRBV2 to TRBJ1-1; perhaps TRBD1 as D (6 bases). V was clipped by 5 bases and J by 0 bases, with 10 bases between them. The CDR3 contains 14 residues. In germline, CDR1 is SNHLY, CDR2 FYNNEI. CDR3 bases: TGTGCCAGCAGTACAGGGAACATGAACACTGAAGCTTTCTTT. As protein: CASSTGNMNTEAFF.

The chain joins TRBV28 to TRBJ2-1; D is perhaps TRBD2 (6 bases). The CDR3 contains 16 residues. V lost 4 bases to trimming and J lost 5 bases, with 18 bases between them. Germline CDR1 reads MDHEN; CDR2 reads SYDVKM. The DNA for the CDR3 is TGTGCCAGCAGTTCTCTCCATCAGCGGAGGGACAATGAGCAGTTCTTC. This translates into CASSSLHQRRDNEQFF.

This chain joins TRBV3-1 (or the pseudogene TRBV3-2) and TRBJ2-7; D is perhaps TRBD2 (5 bases). CDR3 length equals 15 residues. Trimming removed 4 bases from V and 3 bases from J, with 16 bases in between. The germline CDR1 and CDR2 sequences are LGHDT and YNNKEL (reference sequence). CDR3 sequence reads: CASSPSWTPYYEQYF. The CDR3 nucleotides read TGTGCCAGCAGCCCCTCCTGGACTCCCTACTACGAGCAGTACTTC.

In its sample, this clone was seen once. The chain employs TRBV30 and TRBJ2-1; 12 bases agree with TRBD1. V shed 1 base, J shed 13 bases, and the junction held 14 bases outside the gene matches. The CDR3 length is 16 residues. Germline values: CDR1 GTSNPN, CDR2 SVGIG (reference sequence). The chain's CDR3 is CAWSARGTGGLIRQFF. The CDR3 DNA reads TGTGCCTGGAGTGCCCGAGGGACAGGGGGCTTGATACGCCAGTTCTTC.

V gene TRBV25-1 combines with J gene TRBJ1-1; tentatively, D is TRBD1 (5 bases). V lost 2 bases to trimming and J lost 5 bases, with 12 bases between them. CDR1 and CDR2 from the germline V gene are MGHDK and SYGVNS. The CDR3 runs to 14 residues. The CDR3 region is CASSERWGRTEAFF. The CDR3 bases are TGTGCCAGCAGTGAAAGGTGGGGCAGGACTGAAGCTTTCTTT.

The chain carries TRBV7-9 and TRBJ1-6; 9 bases line up with TRBD1. The CDR3 runs to 17 residues. V dropped 5 bases and J dropped 4; count of bases not matched to a gene: 9. Germline V lookup: CDR1 SEHNR, CDR2 FQNEAQ (reference sequence). The CDR3 sequence is CASSEHRGRLYNSPLHF. The CDR3 DNA reads TGTGCCAGCAGCGAACACAGGGGGCGCCTTTATAATTCACCCCTCCACTTT.

The chain carries TRBV5-1 and TRBJ1-3; D unclear. The CDR3 has 15 residues. V gave up 0 bases and J gave up 1 base, with 8 bases separating them. Germline V lookup: CDR1 SGHRS, CDR2 YFSETQ. CDR3 sequence: CASSLGGVSGNTIYF. CDR3 sequence (DNA): TGCGCCAGCAGCTTGGGCGGAGTATCTGGAAACACCATATATTTT.